Below, 30 T cell receptor beta chains from the same sample are listed, as sequenced in a study of regulatory T cells in long-lasting Graves disease. Time point of the sample: persistent/refractory GD, antithyroid drugs over 5 years with positive TRAb. RNA extracted from PBMCs served as the sequencing template. Libraries of TCR beta came from iRepertoire HTBI primers plus Arm-PCR of CDR3 regions. MiXCR was run by TCRdb on the multiplex PCR reads, yielding one entry per CDR3 protein. The table lists fewer than 450,000 distinct CDR3 sequences, more than 20% of them singletons. The sample in question was peripheral blood mononuclear cells (PBMCs), obtained when the disease was refractory, from a patient treated with antithyroid drugs. These receptors all come from a female donor with Graves disease.

As concerns this clonotype: A read error may be the cause here, since a much bigger clone is one base away. The conserved final phenylalanine or tryptophan is absent from the CDR3, which likely points to a read error. The chain has TRBV7-2 and TRBJ1-2; D is unresolved. The V end was cut by 0 bases, the J end by 1 base, with 12 bases between. The CDR3 covers 16 residues. Germline loops: CDR1 SGHTA, CDR2 FQGNSA. The CDR3 region is CASSLALGWVNYGYTL. The CDR3 DNA is TGTGCCAGCAGCTTAGCTCTGGGTTGGGTTAACTATGGCTACACCCTC.

As to this clonotype: A far larger clone differs by one base, so this is likely a read error. The V gene is TRBV27, the J gene TRBJ2-5, with D maybe TRBD2 (6 bases). Germline V gene lookup returns CDR1 MNHEY and CDR2 SMNVEV (reference sequence). Trimming pared 6 bases from V and 0 bases from J, leaving 8 bases between. The CDR3 spans 13 residues. The CDR3 loop is CASREGYQETQYF. The CDR3 bases are TGTGCCAGCAGGGAGGGATACCAAGAGACCCAGTACTTC.

This clonotype was counted many times. V and J are TRBV20-1 and TRBJ2-5; D possibly uses TRBD1 or TRBD2 (7 bases each). From germline, CDR1 is DFQATT and CDR2 SNEGSKA (reference sequence). This CDR3 contains 12 residues. Trimming cost V 5 bases and J 5 bases, with 12 bases left between them. CDR3 nucleotide sequence: TGCAGTGCTTACAGGGGAGGGGAGACCCAGTACTTC. Its protein product is CSAYRGGETQYF.

Many counts were recorded for this clonotype. The chain recombines TRBV12-3 or TRBV12-4 with TRBJ2-5; D perhaps matches TRBD2 (7 bases). The CDR3 sequence is 15 residues long. Trimming removed 5 bases at V and 4 bases at J, with 17 bases between. CDR3 DNA sequence: TGTGCCAGCAGTCGCGGGAGCGGGACAAGAGAGACCCAGTACTTC. This sequence encodes CASSRGSGTRETQYF.

This clonotype was counted many times. The CDR3 loop is CASRGQGGSPLHF. The CDR3 nucleotides read TGTGCCAGCAGGGGACAGGGGGGATCACCCCTCCACTTT. The J gene is TRBJ1-6, the V gene TRBV2, with 11 bases aligning to TRBD1. Germline assignment: CDR1 SNHLY and CDR2 FYNNEI. The J segment lost 10 bases and the V segment lost 6 bases, leaving 2 bases of the junction unmatched. The CDR3 consists of 13 residues.

As for this clonotype: The likely explanation is a read error, given a far larger clone one base away. The conserved phenylalanine or tryptophan is not found at the CDR3 terminus, so this likely reflects a read error. CDR3 in amino acids: CASRPSPGTGTETQYL. CDR3 sequence (DNA): TGTGCCAGCAGGCCGTCCCCGGGGACAGGGACGGAGACCCAGTACCTC. The genes are TRBV6-2 or TRBV6-3 and TRBJ2-5; 9 bases match TRBD1. This CDR3 region has 16 residues. Germline trimming cut 6 bases from V and 5 bases from J; bases unmatched to any gene: 13. Germline CDR1 is MNHEY and CDR2 is SVGEGT.

As to this clonotype: A far larger clone lies a single base away; this is likely a read error. J is TRBJ2-1 and V is TRBV6-1; 14 bases line up with TRBD2. The germline V gene encodes CDR1 MNHNS and CDR2 SASEGT. The CDR3 is 20 amino acids. CDR3 nucleotide sequence: TGTGCCAGCTGTGAAGGCGGGGGGACTAGCGGGAGTGTGGCACACAATGAGCAGTTCTTC. Translated: CASCEGGGTSGSVAHNEQFF.

This clonotype occurred a few times. The genes are TRBV15 and TRBJ1-2; 7 nucleotides align to TRBD1. CDR1 LNHNV and CDR2 YYDKDF come from the germline V gene (reference sequence). The CDR3 is made up of 13 amino acids. J gave up 2 bases and V 8 bases, and 5 bases lay outside the gene matches. The CDR3 sequence: CATSRGNNYGYTF. The CDR3 coding sequence is TGTGCCACCTCCAGGGGGAACAACTATGGCTACACCTTC.

This clonotype turned up a few times. The chain combines TRBV27 with TRBJ2-7; perhaps TRBD1 as D (5 bases). The CDR3 length is 14 residues. V lost 2 bases, J lost 1 base, and 9 bases lay in between. Germline V lookup: CDR1 MNHEY, CDR2 SMNVEV (reference sequence). CDR3 protein: CASSLGAHSYEQYF. Written as DNA, the CDR3 is TGTGCCAGCAGTTTAGGGGCCCATTCCTACGAGCAGTACTTC.

The gene calls are TRBV5-1 and TRBJ2-1; 9 bases fit TRBD2. Germline V gene lookup returns CDR1 SGHRS and CDR2 YFSETQ. The CDR3 extends over 14 amino acids. V trimming: 6 bases; J trimming: 0 bases; junction bases outside the gene matches: 1. The CDR3 loop is CASNSGSSYNEQFF. For the CDR3, the DNA is TGCGCCAGCAATAGCGGGAGCTCCTACAATGAGCAGTTCTTC.

Ten or more counts support this clonotype. The rearrangement joins TRBV7-2 to TRBJ2-5; D perhaps matches TRBD2 (7 bases). The CDR3 loop spans 15 amino acids. Trimming left V 5 bases short and J 5 bases short, with 18 bases between. CDR1 SGHTA and CDR2 FQGNSA come from the germline V gene. CDR3 residues: CASSPLWGGGETQYF. CDR3 coding DNA: TGTGCCAGCAGCCCCCTCTGGGGAGGGGGGGAGACCCAGTACTTC.

This chain uses TRBV27 with TRBJ2-3; 11 bases are a match to TRBD2. Germline values: CDR1 MNHEY, CDR2 SMNVEV (reference sequence). Trimming cost V 6 bases and J 6 bases; bases outside gene matches: 11. This CDR3 comprises 16 residues. The CDR3 region has the DNA TGTGCCAGCAGGGTGCTAGCGGGAGGTTGGATGGATACGCAGTATTTT. It translates to CASRVLAGGWMDTQYF.

In the case of this clonotype: This may come from a read error, since a much larger clone is one base off. This likely comes from a read error, as the CDR3 has no conserved phenylalanine or tryptophan at its end. CDR3 DNA sequence: TGTGCCAGCAGTCGGGGACAGCTAGAGCCACCCCTCCACCTT. It encodes CASSRGQLEPPLHL. The V gene is TRBV28, the J gene TRBJ1-6; TRBD1 aligns across 7 bases. The CDR3 runs to 14 residues. The germline V gene encodes CDR1 MDHEN and CDR2 SYDVKM. V gave up 5 bases and J gave up 11 bases; unmatched junction bases: 9.

The V gene is TRBV3-1, the J gene TRBJ2-1, with D unclear. The CDR3 contains 15 residues. Trimming removed 0 bases at V and 0 bases at J, with 6 bases between. The V gene's germline CDR1 is LGHDT and CDR2 YNNKEL (reference sequence). The CDR3 coding sequence is TGTGCCAGCAGCCAAGACACCTCCTCCTACAATGAGCAGTTCTTC. Translation: CASSQDTSSYNEQFF.

This clonotype occurred many times. The chain joins TRBV30 to TRBJ1-5; 7 nucleotides agree with TRBD1. Germline CDR1 GTSNPN, CDR2 SVGIG (reference sequence). The CDR3 length is 15 residues. V was clipped by 0 bases and J by 6 bases; unmatched bases: 8. The DNA of the CDR3 is TGTGCCTGGAGTGTAATGGCAGGGGGGCGTCAGCCCCAGCATTTT. Its protein product is CAWSVMAGGRQPQHF.

The table lists this clonotype with a few counts. A much larger clone lies one base from this, so it may be a read error. The conserved phenylalanine or tryptophan is not found at the CDR3 terminus, so this likely reflects a read error. The chain links TRBV11-2 to TRBJ2-7; 7 bases are shared with TRBD1. V dropped 7 bases and J dropped 4; count of bases not matched to a gene: 7. The CDR3 totals 13 residues. Germline values: CDR1 SGHAT, CDR2 FQNNGV. The CDR3 is CASTVGGGYEQYS. The CDR3 DNA reads as TGTGCCAGCACCGTAGGGGGCGGGTACGAGCAGTACTCC.

V usage is TRBV19 and J usage is TRBJ2-7, with D possibly being TRBD2 (5 bases). Per the germline V gene, CDR1 is LNHDA and CDR2 is SQIVND (reference sequence). The CDR3 has 13 residues. Trimming left V 4 bases short and J 3 bases short, with 10 bases between. CDR3 loop: CASSTGVIYEQYF. Written as DNA, the CDR3 is TGTGCCAGTAGTACCGGGGTTATCTACGAGCAGTACTTC.

Only a few counts were recorded for this clonotype. The V call is TRBV20-1, the J call TRBJ2-7; 10 bases map to TRBD2. CDR3 length equals 15 residues. Germline V gene lookup returns CDR1 DFQATT and CDR2 SNEGSKA (reference sequence). Unmatched junction bases numbered 10, after V lost 3 bases and J lost 5 bases. CDR3 sequence: CSARDLAGVINEQYF. The CDR3 DNA sequence: TGCAGTGCTAGGGATCTAGCGGGAGTAATCAACGAGCAGTACTTC.

The chain recombines TRBV7-6 with TRBJ2-5, with D tentatively TRBD2 (6 bases). CDR1 and CDR2 (germline): SGHVS, FNYEAQ. V gave up 5 bases and J gave up 0 bases, with 16 bases separating them. There are 16 residues in the CDR3. CDR3 nucleotide sequence: TGTGCCAGCAGCCCGGTGCGGGATCAGTACCAAGAGACCCAGTACTTC. It specifies CASSPVRDQYQETQYF.

This clonotype was detected once. This rearrangement joins TRBV2 to TRBJ2-5; 13 nucleotides agree with TRBD2. Unmatched junction bases numbered 12, after V lost 3 bases and J lost 5 bases. Per the germline V gene, CDR1 is SNHLY and CDR2 is FYNNEI. The CDR3 runs 18 residues. CDR3 residues: CASSDSGLAGVTDETQYF. The CDR3 DNA reads as TGTGCCAGCAGTGACTCCGGACTAGCGGGAGTGACGGATGAGACCCAGTACTTC.

The rearrangement uses TRBV6-5 and TRBJ1-1; unclear D gene. The germline CDR1 and CDR2 sequences are MNHEY and SVGAGI. The V gene lost 2 bases and the J gene lost 0 bases, with 10 bases spanning the gap. This CDR3 is built from 15 residues. The CDR3 here is CASSYVAALNTEAFF. DNA for the CDR3: TGTGCCAGCAGTTACGTGGCAGCCTTGAACACTGAAGCTTTCTTT.

A remark on this clonotype: A single base separates this from a much larger clone, so it may be a read error. The DNA is omitted, as the CDR3 cannot be located on it reliably, and the CDR3 follows TCRdb's listing. The V and J genes are TRBV15 and TRBJ2-2; TRBD1, the D gene given by the table, was not confirmed from the DNA. Germline V gives CDR1 LNHNV, CDR2 YYDKDF (reference sequence). The CDR3 is 16 amino acids in total, end residues counted. The CDR3 reads CATSSWGQGNTGELSF.

This clonotype was picked up a small number of times. The V gene is TRBV19, the J gene TRBJ1-1; D is perhaps TRBD1 (5 bases). This CDR3 has 15 amino acids. Germline V gene lookup returns CDR1 LNHDA and CDR2 SQIVND (reference sequence). V gave up 0 bases and J gave up 1 base, with 9 bases separating them. CDR3 region: CASSIDAGRNTEAFF. The DNA for the CDR3 is TGTGCCAGTAGTATAGATGCAGGGCGGAACACTGAAGCTTTCTTT.

The chain carries TRBV11-2 and TRBJ1-5; 7 nucleotides match TRBD1. The CDR3 contains 15 residues. With 2 bases clipped from V and 5 bases from J, the junction kept 6 bases outside the gene matches. Germline CDR1 and CDR2: SGHAT and FQNNGV. CDR3 in DNA: TGTGCCAGCAGCTTATCAGGGGGAAGAGATCAGCCCCAGCATTTT. It codes for CASSLSGGRDQPQHF.

This clonotype appeared many times. J is TRBJ2-7 and V is TRBV28, with 10 bases fitting TRBD1. Unmatched junction bases numbered 12, after V lost 6 bases and J lost 4 bases. The CDR3 totals 16 residues. Germline CDR1 is MDHEN and CDR2 is SYDVKM. The CDR3 DNA sequence: TGTGCCAGCAGCGTCAGGACAGGGGGGATTCGTTACGAGCAGTACTTC. Protein sequence: CASSVRTGGIRYEQYF.

Of note for this clonotype: A much more abundant neighbour one base away suggests this may be a read error. This chain uses TRBV7-9 with TRBJ1-1; the D is unclear. Trimming took off 1 base at V and 3 bases at J, with 6 bases between the two ends. The CDR3 is 13 amino acids. Germline CDR1 and CDR2: SEHNR and FQNEAQ (reference sequence). CDR3 loop: CASSLEVDTEAFF. The CDR3 nucleotides read TGTGCCAGCAGCTTAGAGGTGGACACTGAAGCTTTCTTT.

This clonotype was seen a few times. One end of the junction fails to match germline, which may point to a read error. This rearrangement joins TRBV7-7 to TRBJ2-5, with D perhaps matching TRBD2 (6 bases). In germline, CDR1 is SSHAT, CDR2 FNYEAQ (reference sequence). CDR3 length equals 14 residues. CDR3 sequence (DNA): TGTGCTAGCAGCTGCCCGTGGAGGGCAGAGACCCAGTACTTC. Translation: CASSCPWRAETQYF.

CDR3 DNA sequence: TGTGCCAGCAGCTCCCGACAGGGCGACCCCTACGAGCAGTACTTC. Protein: CASSSRQGDPYEQYF. This chain uses TRBV7-9 with TRBJ2-7; the match to TRBD1 covers 7 bases. Trimming cost V 4 bases and J 2 bases; bases outside gene matches: 8. The CDR3 consists of 15 residues. Germline values: CDR1 SEHNR, CDR2 FQNEAQ (reference sequence).

This clonotype was counted between two and nine times. V is TRBV20-1 and J is TRBJ2-3, with D hard to call. Germline-derived CDR1 and CDR2 are DFQATT and SNEGSKA (reference sequence). CDR3 length equals 12 residues. Trimming shortened V by 6 bases and J by 9 bases, and 16 bases separated the two germline ends. The CDR3 is CSAPDSTWTQYF. The CDR3 nucleotides are TGCAGTGCGCCAGATAGCACGTGGACGCAGTATTTT.

In this sample, this clonotype turned up many times. The chain employs TRBV30 and TRBJ1-1; the D gene is possibly TRBD1 (5 bases). The CDR3 runs 10 residues. V was shortened by 5 bases and J by 11 bases, with 12 bases between the two germline ends. From germline, CDR1 is GTSNPN and CDR2 SVGIG (reference sequence). The CDR3 nucleotides are TGTGCCTGGTTCCGGGACGGGGCTTTCTTT. Residues: CAWFRDGAFF.